The source of this T cell receptor beta chain is a study of molecular identifiers for immune sequencing clone quantification (dated by TCRdb to 2016 to 2019). Regarding the research as a whole: For a replicate experiment, the RNA from either approximately 20,000 or 100,000 naive CD8 T cells was divided into five aliquots, and four of those aliquots went on to sequencing. This methods study used CD8 T cells to benchmark TCR RNA copy counting and molecular-identifier clustering-based TCR repertoire sequencing (MIDCIRS).

Here is what the overall study found, with its caveats: When barcode sub-clustering was not used, chimeric consensus sequences inflated TCR diversity, with chimeras reaching as high as 47%. Spiked-in Jurkat TCR RNA equivalent to a single cell was reported to be detectable even among 980,000 or so naive CD8 T cells. The naive libraries included spiked-in Jurkat TCR RNA (roughly eleven copies' worth), and this Jurkat TCR RNA is not part of the donor repertoire. In CMV-specific effector cells, over 98% of molecules were held by clones above 20 RNA copies, whereas under 1% of molecules were held by such clones in naive cells. Highly expanded clone sizes could be underestimated if identical TCR molecules share a barcode. Modeling indicated about three TCR RNA copies recovered per cell, compared with about ten by digital PCR, which implies a capture efficiency of around 30%.

As regards this clonotype: Its target antigen remains unknown. One end of the junction fails to match germline, which may point to a read error.

Libraries of naive CD8 T cells were built from anywhere between about 19,000 and 1,100,000 sorted cells, with 10%, 30% or 50% of the purified RNA used. On a BD FACSAria II, naive CD8 T cells were FACS-sorted as CD8+CD4-CCR7+CD45RA+ and collected into RLT Plus buffer. Detection sensitivity was tested by spiking Jurkat RNA equal to some 11 TCR copies' worth into samples containing roughly 17,000-1,000,000 naive CD8 T cells. CD8 T cells were enriched using RosetteSep CD8+ T Cell Enrichment Cocktail and Ficoll-Paque, and the enriched cells then underwent ACK red cell lysis. The protocol used for the library was PCR. The sequencer was an Illumina HiSeq 4000. Bulk TCR libraries were generated as previously described, with the TCR primers listed in Table S5 used. Total RNA was purified with the Qiagen AllPrep DNA/RNA kit. Before analysis, reads from multiple sequencing runs of one library were combined. The source study handled its data this way. Reads were retained only if the reads had an exact TCR constant sequence, and the retained reads were trimmed to 150 nt and grouped according to their 12-nt molecular barcodes. Reads within each barcode group were sub-clustered using a 15% Levenshtein threshold, and quality-weighted consensus sequences were constructed for each RNA molecule. Non-functional sequences were excluded, and lower-count sequences lying one edit away from another sequence were also excluded. Based on fitting two negative binomial distributions, any barcode sub-cluster with under 20% of the maximum read count was discarded. TCRdb took the public reads, trimmed them with fastp at Q25, ran MiXCR for clone calling and kept in-frame beta chains. Every CDR3 protein is listed once, alongside the most common genes and DNA of its rows. The authors' filters were not applied to this entry. Here the sample has 50,000 to 75,000 distinct CDR3 sequences; around 19% occur a single time. Of the sample, about 1.5% is held by the ten largest clones.

In the germline V gene, CDR1 corresponds to KGHSH and CDR2 to LQKENI. The CDR3, from cysteine to phenylalanine, totals 18 residues. Only the CDR3 part of the read is kept: 54 bases, read in frame from the first base. The origin of this receptor is a human donor in good health. Some libraries in this study had Jurkat cell RNA spiked in. The rearrangement combines TRBV18 with TRBJ2-1; the D gene is tentatively TRBD1 or TRBD2, each matching 5 bases. The specimen was naive CD8+ T cells from blood, with Jurkat cell RNA spiked in. The cell subset or site label here, explained by the study, means: FACS-sorted CD8+CD4-CCR7+CD45RA+ naive T cells. The encoded CDR3 is CAGSQDNFRDQYLNEQFF. The nucleotides read TGTGCCGGCTCCCAAGATAACTTCCGGGACCAGTACCTCAATGAGCAGTTCTTC.